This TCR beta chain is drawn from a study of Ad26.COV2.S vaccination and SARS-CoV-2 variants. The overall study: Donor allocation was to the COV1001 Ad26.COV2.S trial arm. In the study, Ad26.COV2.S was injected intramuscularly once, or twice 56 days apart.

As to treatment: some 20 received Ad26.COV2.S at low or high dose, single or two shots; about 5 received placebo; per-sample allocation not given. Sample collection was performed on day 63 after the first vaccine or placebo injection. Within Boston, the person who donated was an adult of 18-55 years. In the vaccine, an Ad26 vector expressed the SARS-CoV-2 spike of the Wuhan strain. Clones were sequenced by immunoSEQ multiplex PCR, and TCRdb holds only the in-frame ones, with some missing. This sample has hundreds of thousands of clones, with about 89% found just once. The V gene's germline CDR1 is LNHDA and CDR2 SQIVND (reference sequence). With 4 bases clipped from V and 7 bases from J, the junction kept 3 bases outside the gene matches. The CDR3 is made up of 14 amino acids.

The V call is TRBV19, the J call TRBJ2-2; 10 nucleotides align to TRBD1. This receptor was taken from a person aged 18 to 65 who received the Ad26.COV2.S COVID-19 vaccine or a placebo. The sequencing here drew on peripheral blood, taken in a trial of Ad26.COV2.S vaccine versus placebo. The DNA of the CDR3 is TGTGCCAGTAGTAGGGACAGGGGTTTCGGGGAGCTGTTTTTT. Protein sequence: CASSRDRGFGELFF.